This record covers a single T cell receptor beta chain. This entry is derived from a study of blood T cell repertoires in COVID-19. The CDR3 sequence is 15 residues long. V was pared by 5 bases and J by 1 base, with 11 bases between. CDR1 is SEHNR, CDR2 FQNEAQ, per germline (reference sequence). Sequencing used immunoSEQ multiplex PCR; TCRdb keeps in-frame clones, though not all of them. Found here are roughly 29,000 clones, 90% to 95% of them singletons; the top ten hold around 0.83%. Patients from Seattle were sampled longitudinally, starting during active infection. The receptor was isolated from a woman in her seventies with COVID-19, enrolled during active disease. The sample consisted of peripheral blood. The chain employs TRBV7-9 and TRBJ2-2; the D is unclear. The CDR3 protein is CASSRLTLNTGELFF. Here the CDR3 DNA reads TGTGCCAGCAGCCGACTGACCTTGAACACCGGGGAGCTGTTTTTT.